These 17 T cell receptor beta chains came from one sample sequenced in a study of cytomegalovirus exposure and HLA in healthy donors. The primer mix had 60 Vbeta and 13 Jbeta primers. The table came from immunoSEQ multiplex PCR; TCRdb's copy has only in-frame clones and leaves some out. The specimen's table records 200,000 or so clones. Material for sequencing was PBMCs. The origin of the receptors is a girl aged 2-10 years in good health and CMV-seropositive.

V is TRBV6-5 and J is TRBJ2-1; TRBD2 agrees at 14 bases. In germline, CDR1 is MNHEY, CDR2 SVGAGI. The CDR3 contains 15 residues. J gave up 7 bases and V 8 bases, and 7 bases lay outside the gene matches. CDR3 protein: CASLPTSGRVNEQFF. CDR3 coding DNA: TGTGCCAGCCTCCCGACTAGCGGGAGGGTTAATGAGCAGTTCTTC.

DNA for the CDR3: TGTGCCAGCAGCTTGGGCAGGGGGCCGGACTATGGCTACACCTTC. Amino acid sequence: CASSLGRGPDYGYTF. The chain is built from TRBV5-4 and TRBJ1-2, with 8 bases identical to TRBD1. V shed 0 bases, J shed 3 bases, and the junction held 4 bases outside the gene matches. Germline CDR1 and CDR2: SGHNT and YYREEE (reference sequence). This CDR3 spans 15 amino acids.

About this clone: The junction departs from the called germline gene at one end, perhaps through a read error. The chain uses TRBV7-3 and TRBJ2-7; possibly TRBD2 for D (5 bases). CDR1 is SGHTA and CDR2 is FQGTGA in the germline V gene. The CDR3 totals 16 residues. The CDR3 loop is CASSFLPSLTTYVQYF. CDR3 nucleotide sequence: TGTGCCAGCAGCTTTCTTCCTAGCCTAACCACCTACGTGCAGTACTTC.

The chain couples TRBV6-6 to TRBJ2-3; 12 bases map to TRBD2. The trim removed 4 bases at V and 5 bases at J, leaving 4 bases unmatched. The CDR3 has 15 residues. CDR1 is MNHNY, CDR2 SVGAGI, per germline (reference sequence). CDR3 in DNA: TGTGCCAGCAGTTTCCCGGGACTAGCGGGAGATACGCAGTATTTT. Protein sequence: CASSFPGLAGDTQYF.

The V gene is TRBV5-1, the J gene TRBJ2-7; 9 bases align to TRBD2. In germline, CDR1 is SGHRS, CDR2 YFSETQ. The CDR3 has 15 amino acids. Trimming at V came to 3 bases and at J to 6 bases, leaving 10 bases not matched to a gene. The chain's CDR3 is CASSWKGLATGEQYF. As DNA, the CDR3 is TGCGCCAGCAGCTGGAAGGGACTAGCAACGGGCGAGCAGTACTTC.

The chain uses TRBV19 and TRBJ2-7, with TRBD1 matching over 7 bases. The trim removed 6 bases at V and 6 bases at J, leaving 8 bases unmatched. The CDR3 is 13 amino acids. Germline CDR1 reads LNHDA; CDR2 reads SQIVND (reference sequence). The CDR3 DNA reads TGTGCCAGTAGAATGGGCTCAGGGGGCGAGCAGTACTTC. It codes for CASRMGSGGEQYF.

The V call is TRBV29-1, the J call TRBJ2-1; unclear D gene. Germline CDR1 reads SQVTM; CDR2 reads ANQGSEA. The CDR3 covers 10 residues. The V and J ends lost 5 bases and 5 bases respectively, with 4 bases between them. CDR3 sequence (DNA): TGCAGCGTTAGAGACAATGAGCAGTTCTTC. Amino acids: CSVRDNEQFF.

Of note for this clone: The sample carries other DNA sequences with the same CDR3. The chain combines TRBV6-1 with TRBJ1-1; TRBD1 matches 8 bases. Germline lookup yields CDR1 MNHNS and CDR2 SASEGT. This CDR3 contains 17 residues. Trimming took 1 base from V and 0 from J; bases not matched to a gene: 7. The CDR3 region has the DNA TGTGCCAGCAGTGAAGGACTGGCAGGGGGCATGAACACTGAAGCTTTCTTT. Its translation: CASSEGLAGGMNTEAFF.

The chain joins TRBV7-2 to TRBJ2-3, with 10 bases fitting TRBD2. V dropped 2 bases and J dropped 3; count of bases not matched to a gene: 5. CDR1 and CDR2 (germline): SGHTA, FQGNSA. The CDR3 has 16 residues. The CDR3 is CASSLWELAGTDTQYF. CDR3 nucleotides: TGTGCCAGCAGCTTATGGGAACTAGCGGGAACAGATACGCAGTATTTT.

The V call is TRBV11-2, the J call TRBJ2-5; 12 bases map to TRBD2. Trimming cost V 2 bases and J 5 bases; bases outside gene matches: 6. The CDR3 contains 16 residues. The germline V gene encodes CDR1 SGHAT and CDR2 FQNNGV. CDR3 amino acids: CASSLQTSGSRETQYF. The CDR3 DNA reads TGTGCCAGCAGCTTACAGACTAGCGGGAGTAGGGAGACCCAGTACTTC.

V and J are TRBV4-2 and TRBJ1-1, with D possibly matching TRBD1 (6 bases). The CDR3 loop spans 13 amino acids. CDR1 and CDR2 (germline): LGHNA, YNFKEQ. V was shortened by 1 base and J by 6 bases, with 9 bases between the two germline ends. The CDR3 DNA follows: TGTGCCAGCAGCCAAGGGGGGCGTGCTGAAGCTTTCTTT. It is translated as CASSQGGRAEAFF.

The chain joins TRBV4-1 to TRBJ2-2, with D tentatively TRBD2 (7 bases). V was trimmed by 4 bases and J by 4 bases, leaving 13 bases between them. The CDR3 sequence is 15 residues long. CDR1 is MGHRA, CDR2 YSYEKL, per germline. In DNA, the CDR3 is TGCGCCAGCAGCCCCCCCCGGGGGGCCACCGGGGAGCTGTTTTTT. Residues: CASSPPRGATGELFF.

V usage is TRBV5-1 and J usage is TRBJ2-2; 11 nucleotides align to TRBD2. Germline V CDR1 and CDR2: SGHRS, YFSETQ. V trimming: 4 bases; J trimming: 0 bases; junction bases outside the gene matches: 5. The CDR3 has 17 residues. Written as DNA, the CDR3 is TGCGCCAGCAGCAAACCGGGACTAGCGGCGAACACCGGGGAGCTGTTTTTT. Amino acids: CASSKPGLAANTGELFF.

This chain joins TRBV7-2 and TRBJ2-1; 7 nucleotides match TRBD2. The V and J ends lost 3 bases and 3 bases, in that order; junction bases with no gene match: 14. This CDR3 spans 18 amino acids. Germline CDR1 SGHTA, CDR2 FQGNSA. CDR3: CASSLRALGLADYNEQFF. In DNA, the CDR3 is TGTGCCAGCAGCTTGAGGGCTTTGGGGCTAGCGGACTACAATGAGCAGTTCTTC.

The chain is built from TRBV6-5 and TRBJ2-7; a possible D gene is TRBD1 (5 bases). Trimming stripped 5 bases from V and 6 bases from J, with 14 bases between. This CDR3 spans 13 amino acids. Germline V gives CDR1 MNHEY, CDR2 SVGAGI. The CDR3 is CASSLGLIGEQYF. CDR3 DNA sequence: TGTGCCAGCAGTCTGGGGCTCATTGGCGAGCAGTACTTC.

The chain links TRBV7-8 to TRBJ2-3, with TRBD1 matching 7 bases. The CDR3 has 14 amino acids. The germline V gene has CDR1 SGHVS and CDR2 FQNEAQ. J was trimmed by 5 bases and V by 4 bases; bases with no gene match: 6. The CDR3 loop reads CASSSGTVKDTQYF. The CDR3 DNA is TGTGCCAGCAGCTCAGGGACAGTGAAAGATACGCAGTATTTT.

CDR3 nucleotides: TGTGCCAGCTCACGCCGGACAGGGGGCTCCTACGAGCAGTACTTC. Translated, it gives CASSRRTGGSYEQYF. The chain carries TRBV18 and TRBJ2-7, with 10 positions matching TRBD1. After removal of 4 bases from V and 0 bases from J, the junction contained 3 bases not matched to a gene. Germline CDR1 and CDR2: KGHSH and LQKENI. The CDR3 covers 15 residues.